Presented here are 32 T cell receptor beta chains from one specimen sequenced in a study of OX40 agonist ivuxolimab in advanced cancers. Assay: immunoSEQ multiplex PCR; the TCRdb copy retains only in-frame clones and omits some. The sample holds some 48,000 clones, around 80% seen once. Material: CD4+ or CD8+ T cells sorted from blood, obtained in a trial of the OX40 agonist ivuxolimab. These TCRs come from an adult with an advanced solid tumor such as melanoma, head and neck, liver or kidney cancer.

The sample holds one count of this clone. A junction boundary mismatches the germline segment, possibly from a read error. The chain uses TRBV7-2 and TRBJ2-1; D may be TRBD2 (6 bases). The CDR3 is 14 amino acids. Germline V gene sequence: CDR1 SGHTA, CDR2 FQGNSA. The CDR3 coding sequence is TGTGCCAGCAACTTAGAGGGGAGGTACAATGAGCAGTTCTTC. This translates into CASNLEGRYNEQFF. Using reference TRBV7-2 and TRBJ2-1 for the parts outside the CDR3, the full variable domain is GAGVSQSPSNKVTEKGKDVELRCDPISGHTALYWYRQSLGQGLEFLIYFQGNSAPDKSGLPSDRFSAERTGGSVSTLTIQRTQQEDSAVYLCASNLEGRYNEQFFGPGTRLTVL.

The rearrangement uses TRBV4-3 and TRBJ2-5; 7 positions agree with TRBD2. This CDR3 has 15 amino acids. Trimming cost V 1 base and J 2 bases; bases outside gene matches: 4. CDR1 is LGHNA, CDR2 YSLEER, per germline. The CDR3 nucleotides read TGCGCCAGCAGCCAAGGGGGGGGGAATCAAGAGACCCAGTACTTC. It yields the protein CASSQGGGNQETQYF.

This chain joins TRBV5-3 and TRBJ1-3; maybe TRBD1 (5 bases). TRBV5-3 is treated as an ORF (open reading frame) with a function not yet certain. V gave up 10 bases and J gave up 1 base, with 9 bases separating them. This CDR3 has 12 residues. CDR3 bases: TGTGCCGGAGGGGCATCTGGAAACACCATATATTTT. Amino acid sequence: CAGGASGNTIYF.

The CDR3 bases are TGTGCCAGCAGTTACGGGACAGCGAAAACTGAAGCTTTCTTT. It specifies CASSYGTAKTEAFF. The rearrangement joins TRBV6-6 to TRBJ1-1; TRBD1 matches at 7 bases. The CDR3 has 14 residues. Germline values: CDR1 MNHNY, CDR2 SVGAGI (reference sequence). V lost 2 bases to trimming and J lost 5 bases; unmatched junction nucleotides: 5.

A word on this clone: At one end the junction does not follow the germline gene, possibly because of a read error. This CDR3 is CAISEPTWTGGSDGGYTF. CDR3 nucleotides: TGTGCCATCAGTGAGCCTACCTGGACAGGGGGCAGTGATGGTGGCTACACCTTC. J is TRBJ1-2 and V is TRBV6-1; 11 nucleotides match TRBD1. CDR3 length: 18 residues. Germline-derived CDR1 and CDR2 are MNHNS and SASEGT.

The rearrangement joins TRBV4-1 to TRBJ2-4; D call uncertain. CDR1 is MGHRA and CDR2 is YSYEKL in the germline V gene. V lost 0 bases and J 0 bases, leaving 12 bases between the germline ends. This CDR3 region has 17 residues. The CDR3 DNA sequence: TGCGCCAGCAGCCAAGATTCCCGGCTTCAAGCCAAAAACATTCAGTACTTC. Its translation: CASSQDSRLQAKNIQYF.

The chain combines TRBV29-1 with TRBJ2-5; D may be TRBD1 (8 bases). The CDR3 runs 14 residues. Germline V gives CDR1 SQVTM, CDR2 ANQGSEA. The CDR3 nucleotides read TGCGGTGGCCAGACGGGAGGACAGGGAGAGACCCAGTACTTC. This translates into CGGQTGGQGETQYF.

The rearrangement joins TRBV7-9 to TRBJ2-7; possible D gene TRBD2, 5 bases. The germline V and J ends were trimmed by 5 bases and 2 bases, with 13 bases remaining between them. Looked up from germline, CDR1 is SEHNR and CDR2 is FQNEAQ (reference sequence). CDR3 length: 14 amino acids. As DNA, the CDR3 is TGTGCCAGCAGCCCCCCCGGGATGACCTACGAGCAGTACTTC. The encoded protein is CASSPPGMTYEQYF.

The chain recombines TRBV4-3 with TRBJ1-5, with D perhaps matching TRBD1 (5 bases). V lost 1 base, J lost 4 bases, and 8 bases lay in between. Germline values: CDR1 LGHNA, CDR2 YSLEER. CDR3 length equals 14 residues. Here the CDR3 reads CASSQGRGNQPQHF. For the CDR3, the DNA is TGCGCCAGCAGCCAAGGACGGGGGAATCAGCCCCAGCATTTT.

This rearrangement joins TRBV4-2 to TRBJ2-1; 11 nucleotides line up with TRBD2. With 8 bases clipped from V and 4 bases from J, the junction kept 4 bases outside the gene matches. CDR3 length: 14 residues. The germline gives CDR1 LGHNA, CDR2 YNFKEQ. The CDR3 bases are TGTGCCAGCGAGGGGACTAGCGGATACAATGAGCAGTTCTTC. The encoded protein is CASEGTSGYNEQFF.

This chain uses TRBV29-1 with TRBJ1-1; the D gene is possibly TRBD1 (6 bases). Germline V gene lookup returns CDR1 SQVTM and CDR2 ANQGSEA. V lost 8 bases and J lost 1, with 17 bases in between. The CDR3 loop spans 14 amino acids. CDR3 sequence: CSTNPGAANTEAFF. The DNA of the CDR3 is TGCAGCACAAACCCAGGGGCGGCGAACACTGAAGCTTTCTTT.

The rearrangement uses TRBV10-3 and TRBJ2-7; 7 bases map to TRBD2. This CDR3 region has 17 residues. J lost 0 bases, V lost 2 bases, and 10 bases had no gene match. Looked up from germline, CDR1 is ENHRY and CDR2 is SYGVKD. CDR3 sequence: CAISEAPYGGSSYEQYF. As DNA, the CDR3 is TGTGCCATCAGTGAGGCCCCTTACGGGGGGAGCTCCTACGAGCAGTACTTC.

V is TRBV7-7 and J is TRBJ2-6, with TRBD2 as a possible D gene (5 bases). V lost 5 bases, J lost 0 bases, and 8 bases lay in between. Germline values: CDR1 SSHAT, CDR2 FNYEAQ (reference sequence). This CDR3 has 15 residues. The CDR3 protein is CASSPEGSGANVLTF. The DNA for the CDR3 is TGTGCCAGCAGCCCCGAGGGCTCTGGGGCCAACGTCCTGACTTTC.

J is TRBJ2-4 and V is TRBV7-6; TRBD1 might be the D (6 bases). Germline CDR1 and CDR2: SGHVS and FNYEAQ. V dropped 5 bases and J dropped 2 bases, with 16 bases sitting between them. The CDR3 runs 16 residues. The CDR3 region has the DNA TGTGCCAGCAGCGATAGCCACAGGGATCCCAAAAACATTCAGTACTTC. Protein: CASSDSHRDPKNIQYF.

The rearrangement links TRBV5-4 to TRBJ2-7, with 8 bases lining up with TRBD2. CDR1 is SGHNT, CDR2 YYREEE, per germline (reference sequence). The CDR3 spans 14 residues. The ends lost 4 bases at V and 4 bases at J; junction bases unmatched: 7. The CDR3 loop reads CASSPLLAAYEQYF. The CDR3 DNA reads as TGTGCCAGCAGCCCCTTACTAGCGGCTTACGAGCAGTACTTC.

The chain joins TRBV5-4 to TRBJ1-2; the D is unclear. Germline lookup yields CDR1 SGHNT and CDR2 YYREEE (reference sequence). CDR3 length equals 16 residues. The V and J ends lost 2 bases and 1 base respectively, with 15 bases between them. In nucleotides, the CDR3 is TGTGCCAGCAGCTTCCCTGACACCCACCTTAACTATGGCTACACCTTC. It specifies CASSFPDTHLNYGYTF.

Comment on this clone: The sample holds other DNA sequences that translate to the same CDR3. This chain uses TRBV5-6 with TRBJ2-2; D ambiguous. Trimming took 2 bases from V and 4 from J, leaving 15 bases between them. This CDR3 spans 16 amino acids. The germline V gene encodes CDR1 SGHDT and CDR2 YYEEEE. The CDR3 bases are TGTGCCAGCAGCTTCTACTCGGCCGTCTTCACCGGGGAGCTGTTTTTT. Translation: CASSFYSAVFTGELFF. The full variable domain, its missing parts supplied by reference TRBV5-6 and TRBJ2-2, is DAGVTQSPTHLIKTRGQQVTLRCSPKSGHDTVSWYQQALGQGPQFIFQYYEEEERQRGNFPDRFSGHQFPNYSSELNVNALLLGDSALYLCASSFYSAVFTGELFFGEGSRLTVL.

This clone was seen just once. V is TRBV18 and J is TRBJ1-4; 7 bases are a match to TRBD1. The CDR3 consists of 17 residues. Germline V gene data show CDR1 as KGHSH and CDR2 as LQKENI. V was pared by 3 bases and J by 6 bases, with 13 bases of the junction left unmatched. The CDR3 DNA is TGTGCCAGCTCACCCCCCCGAGAACAGGGGACGGATGAAAAACTGTTTTTT. It encodes CASSPPREQGTDEKLFF.

This clone was recorded only once. The rearrangement joins TRBV5-1 to TRBJ2-7; D is undetermined. Germline V lookup: CDR1 SGHRS, CDR2 YFSETQ. V was clipped by 0 bases and J by 4 bases, with 11 bases between them. CDR3 size: 14 residues. The CDR3 here is CASSLDVVGYEQYF. In DNA form, the CDR3 reads TGCGCCAGCAGCTTGGACGTAGTGGGATACGAGCAGTACTTC.

The V gene is TRBV11-3, the J gene TRBJ1-6; D is ambiguous. The V and J ends lost 3 bases and 7 bases respectively, with 13 bases between them. The germline CDR1 and CDR2 sequences are SGHNT and YENEEA. The CDR3 is 15 amino acids. The DNA for the CDR3 is TGTGCCAGCAGCTTGAGCTCGGCGGTCAATTCACCCCTCCACTTT. The encoded protein is CASSLSSAVNSPLHF.

This clone was seen more than once but under ten times. The V gene is TRBV19, the J gene TRBJ1-6; D unresolved. V was cut by 4 bases and J by 0 bases, with 10 bases left in between. The CDR3 is 16 residues long. CDR1 and CDR2 from the germline V gene are LNHDA and SQIVND (reference sequence). CDR3 in amino acids: CASSTLQSSYNSPLHF. CDR3 coding DNA: TGTGCCAGTAGTACCTTACAGAGCTCCTATAATTCACCCCTCCACTTT.

The CDR3 DNA follows: TGTGCCAGCTCCCCGGGCCTGAACTACGAGCAGTACTTC. This encodes CASSPGLNYEQYF. This sequence joins TRBV18 and TRBJ2-7; unclear D gene. V lost 6 bases, J lost 3 bases, and 12 bases lay in between. The V gene's germline CDR1 is KGHSH and CDR2 LQKENI. This CDR3 contains 13 residues. The entire variable domain, with the rest obtained from reference TRBV18 and TRBJ2-7, is as follows: NAGVMQNPRHLVRRRGQEARLRCSPMKGHSHVYWYRQLPEEGLKFMVYLQKENIIDESGMPKERFSAEFPKEGPSILRIQQVVRGDSAAYFCASSPGLNYEQYFGPGTRLTVT.

The gene calls are TRBV14 and TRBJ2-7, with D unclear. Looked up from germline, CDR1 is SGHDN and CDR2 is FVKESK. The CDR3 sequence is 14 residues long. V gave up 5 bases and J gave up 2 bases, with 13 bases separating them. CDR3 loop: CASSGSTFPYEQYF. CDR3 sequence (DNA): TGTGCCAGCAGCGGCAGCACCTTTCCCTACGAGCAGTACTTC.

The chain recombines TRBV4-2 with TRBJ1-1; 7 positions match TRBD1. Per the germline V gene, CDR1 is LGHNA and CDR2 is YNFKEQ. This CDR3 is built from 17 residues. J was trimmed by 3 bases and V by 1 base; bases with no gene match: 11. The CDR3 coding sequence is TGTGCCAGCAGCCAAGGTCTCGGCGGCAGGGGGGACACTGAAGCTTTCTTT. Its translation: CASSQGLGGRGDTEAFF.

The V and J genes are TRBV7-2 and TRBJ2-2, with D tentatively TRBD1 or TRBD2 (5 bases each). Trimming pared 5 bases from V and 5 bases from J, leaving 15 bases between. The CDR3 contains 15 residues. The germline V gene has CDR1 SGHTA and CDR2 FQGNSA. Here the CDR3 reads CASSPRGAVTGELFF. CDR3 nucleotide sequence: TGTGCCAGCAGCCCTCGAGGGGCGGTTACCGGGGAGCTGTTTTTT.

This chain connects TRBV30 to TRBJ1-1, with D possibly matching TRBD1 (5 bases). This CDR3 is 14 amino acids long. V lost 7 bases to trimming and J lost 5 bases, with 20 bases between them. Per germline, CDR1 GTSNPN and CDR2 SVGIG (reference sequence). The CDR3 coding sequence is TGTGCCTTTAGTGGGGGAGGGGCGTTTACTGAAGCTTTCTTT. Amino acid sequence: CAFSGGGAFTEAFF.

This clone was counted only a few times. The chain links TRBV9 to TRBJ2-3; perhaps TRBD1 as D (5 bases). Looked up from germline, CDR1 is SGDLS and CDR2 is YYNGEE. V was clipped by 4 bases and J by 2 bases, with 14 bases between them. The CDR3 runs to 15 residues. CDR3 DNA sequence: TGTGCCAGCAGCTCTACCGACAGATACACAGATACGCAGTATTTT. Protein: CASSSTDRYTDTQYF. The full variable domain, with the rest looked up from reference TRBV9 and TRBJ2-3, is DSGVTQTPKHLITATGQRVTLRCSPRSGDLSVYWYQQSLDQGLQFLIQYYNGEERAKGNILERFSAQQFPDLHSELNLSSLELGDSALYFCASSSTDRYTDTQYFGPGTRLTVL.

V usage is TRBV9 and J usage is TRBJ2-5, with TRBD2 matching 11 bases. Germline loops: CDR1 SGDLS, CDR2 YYNGEE. This CDR3 spans 18 amino acids. V was pared by 4 bases and J by 5 bases, with 16 bases of the junction left unmatched. In nucleotides, the CDR3 is TGTGCCAGCAGCCTCGGGACTAGCGGAGACCGACGAGGGGAGACCCAGTACTTC. This codes for CASSLGTSGDRRGETQYF.

The J gene is TRBJ1-6, the V gene TRBV10-3; maybe TRBD1 (6 bases). CDR1 and CDR2 from the germline V gene are ENHRY and SYGVKD. Trimming took 6 bases from V and 4 from J, leaving 7 bases between them. The CDR3 loop spans 13 amino acids. The CDR3 DNA sequence: TGTGCCATCAGGGGACAATATAATTCACCCCTCCACTTT. The encoded protein is CAIRGQYNSPLHF.

The rearrangement links TRBV7-6 to TRBJ2-4; weak D call: TRBD2 (6 bases). CDR1 and CDR2 (germline): SGHVS, FNYEAQ. The CDR3 length is 13 residues. Trimming cost V 1 base and J 8 bases, with 9 bases left between them. Here the CDR3 DNA reads TGTGCCAGCAGCTTAGGCAGGAGGGACATTCAGTACTTC. Translated, it gives CASSLGRRDIQYF. The full variable domain, its missing parts supplied by reference TRBV7-6 and TRBJ2-4, is GAGVSQSPRYKVTKRGQDVALRCDPISGHVSLYWYRQALGQGPEFLTYFNYEAQQDKSGLPNDRFSAERPEGSISTLTIQRTEQRDSAMYRCASSLGRRDIQYFGAGTRLSVL.

This chain connects TRBV5-4 to TRBJ1-4; D is uncertain. Per germline, CDR1 SGHNT and CDR2 YYREEE (reference sequence). The V gene lost 1 base and the J gene lost 7 bases, with 11 bases spanning the gap. The CDR3 runs 14 residues. The CDR3 DNA sequence: TGTGCCAGCAGCTTGTACGGGGTTGGTGAAAAACTGTTTTTT. Translation: CASSLYGVGEKLFF.

The chain uses TRBV6-5 and TRBJ2-7; 12 bases agree with TRBD2. Germline V gene lookup returns CDR1 MNHEY and CDR2 SVGAGI. V shed 6 bases and J 0 bases; nucleotides not matched to a gene: 3. CDR3 size: 15 residues. The CDR3 DNA reads TGTGCCAGCAGAACACTAGCGGGGGGCTCCTACGAGCAGTACTTC. It codes for CASRTLAGGSYEQYF.